What follows are 13 T cell receptor beta chains derived from one specimen sequenced in a study of CD8+ T cells in alopecia areata. Sample treatment: oral pan-JAK inhibitor, 5-10 mg twice daily. RNA extraction was followed by reverse transcription into cDNA, which acted as the sequencing template. The repertoire was sequenced with immunoSEQ multiplex PCR; TCRdb's copy has only in-frame clones and lacks some. The profile shows around 300,000 clones, roughly 63% of them singletons. The sample consisted of CD4+ T cells sorted from blood, taken around week 53, from a patient treated with tofacitinib. These receptor sequences come from a human donor with alopecia areata.

This rearrangement joins TRBV5-1 to TRBJ1-1; 7 bases agree with TRBD1. V was pared by 1 base and J by 3 bases, with 12 bases of the junction left unmatched. The CDR3 extends over 17 amino acids. Per the germline V gene, CDR1 is SGHRS and CDR2 is YFSETQ. The CDR3: CASSLWARQGGDTEAFF. Here the CDR3 DNA reads TGCGCCAGCAGCTTGTGGGCGAGACAGGGAGGAGACACTGAAGCTTTCTTT.

The CDR3 sequence is CSVGTGGHQPQHF. DNA for the CDR3: TGCAGCGTCGGGACAGGAGGGCATCAGCCCCAGCATTTT. The V and J genes are TRBV29-1 and TRBJ1-5, with TRBD1 matching 8 bases. The V gene's germline CDR1 is SQVTM and CDR2 ANQGSEA. V trimming: 6 bases; J trimming: 5 bases; junction bases outside the gene matches: 6. The CDR3 sequence is 13 residues long. The whole variable domain, remainder taken from reference TRBV29-1 and TRBJ1-5, is SAVISQKPSRDICQRGTSLTIQCQVDSQVTMMFWYRQQPGQSLTLIATANQGSEATYESGFVIDKFPISRPNLTFSTLTVSNMSPEDSSIYLCSVGTGGHQPQHFGDGTRLSIL.

V and J are TRBV7-2 and TRBJ2-4, with TRBD2 matching over 10 bases. Germline assignment: CDR1 SGHTA and CDR2 FQGNSA. The length of the CDR3 is 14 residues. Trimming removed 5 bases from V and 6 bases from J; junction bases left unmatched: 4. The CDR3 nucleotides read TGTGCCAGCAGCCGAGAGCGGGGGGGAAACATTCAGTACTTC. Amino acid sequence: CASSRERGGNIQYF.

The chain uses TRBV5-1 and TRBJ1-4, with D maybe TRBD1 (6 bases). Germline CDR1 reads SGHRS; CDR2 reads YFSETQ. The CDR3 sequence is 15 residues long. Trimming took off 1 base at V and 8 bases at J, with 15 bases between the two ends. CDR3 protein: CASSLQTGPDEKLFF. DNA of the CDR3: TGCGCCAGCAGCTTGCAAACAGGGCCGGACGAAAAACTGTTTTTT.

This clone was counted only a few times. The rearrangement joins TRBV11-2 to TRBJ2-3; no definite D call. Germline V gives CDR1 SGHAT, CDR2 FQNNGV. The ends were cut back, 3 bases at V and 4 bases at J, with 5 bases in the middle. The CDR3 loop spans 12 amino acids. The DNA for the CDR3 is TGTGCCAGCAGCTTGTCCTCAGATACGCAGTATTTT. It yields the protein CASSLSSDTQYF.

The rearrangement joins TRBV29-1 to TRBJ2-7; D gene uncertain. The V end was cut by 7 bases, the J end by 0 bases, with 10 bases between. The CDR3 has 12 amino acids. CDR1 is SQVTM, CDR2 ANQGSEA, per germline. DNA of the CDR3: TGCAGCGCGAAACTAAACTCCTACGAGCAGTACTTC. Protein sequence: CSAKLNSYEQYF.

The chain carries TRBV7-2 and TRBJ1-5, with D uncertain. This CDR3 has 15 residues. V was cut by 1 base and J by 7 bases, with 14 bases left in between. From germline, CDR1 is SGHTA and CDR2 FQGNSA. The CDR3 protein is CASSLVRVGGQPQHF. CDR3 nucleotide sequence: TGTGCCAGCAGCTTAGTCCGGGTCGGAGGGCAGCCCCAGCATTTT. Full variable domain (outside the CDR3, taken from reference TRBV7-2 and TRBJ1-5): GAGVSQSPSNKVTEKGKDVELRCDPISGHTALYWYRQSLGQGLEFLIYFQGNSAPDKSGLPSDRFSAERTGGSVSTLTIQRTQQEDSAVYLCASSLVRVGGQPQHFGDGTRLSIL.

The chain uses TRBV30 and TRBJ1-1, with 12 positions matching TRBD1. V lost 3 bases and J lost 4; bases outside the gene matches: 6. The CDR3 contains 15 residues. Looked up from germline, CDR1 is GTSNPN and CDR2 is SVGIG (reference sequence). For the CDR3, the DNA is TGTGCCTGGAGGGGGACAGGGGGCAGGGGCACTGAAGCTTTCTTT. Its protein is CAWRGTGGRGTEAFF.

This rearrangement joins TRBV4-1 to TRBJ2-5, with 11 bases that match TRBD1. V shed 4 bases and J 5 bases; nucleotides not matched to a gene: 12. CDR1 is MGHRA and CDR2 is YSYEKL in the germline V gene. The CDR3 has 17 amino acids. CDR3 sequence reads: CASSRTFGQGAGETQYF. The CDR3 DNA is TGCGCCAGCAGCCGGACCTTCGGACAGGGGGCAGGGGAGACCCAGTACTTC.

This chain connects TRBV14 to TRBJ2-1; no clear D. Germline CDR1 is SGHDN and CDR2 is FVKESK. V was clipped by 0 bases and J by 12 bases, with 3 bases between them. This CDR3 spans 10 amino acids. The CDR3 nucleotides read TGTGCCAGCAGCCAAGATGTGCAGTTCTTC. Translating it yields CASSQDVQFF.

V usage is TRBV6-1 and J usage is TRBJ2-5; unclear D gene. CDR3 length equals 16 residues. Trimming stripped 0 bases from V and 1 base from J, with 12 bases between. Germline assignment: CDR1 MNHNS and CDR2 SASEGT. The CDR3 DNA follows: TGTGCCAGCAGTGAAGCGCTCGGCCGACTCCAAGAGACCCAGTACTTC. Residues: CASSEALGRLQETQYF.

The chain carries TRBV4-1 and TRBJ2-3; TRBD2 matches 11 bases. CDR1 MGHRA and CDR2 YSYEKL come from the germline V gene. Trimming cost V 4 bases and J 4 bases; bases outside gene matches: 7. CDR3 size: 16 residues. The CDR3 loop is CASSRLAGGGSDTQYF. The CDR3 DNA sequence: TGCGCCAGCAGCCGTCTAGCGGGGGGTGGTTCAGATACGCAGTATTTT.

The chain links TRBV5-6 to TRBJ2-6, with 8 bases identical to TRBD1. Germline values: CDR1 SGHDT, CDR2 YYEEEE. The CDR3 has 16 residues. Trimming at V came to 3 bases and at J to 8 bases, leaving 10 bases not matched to a gene. The CDR3, as DNA: TGTGCCAGCAGCTACGGGGGACAGGCGTATCCCAACGTCCTGACTTTC. Translation: CASSYGGQAYPNVLTF.